A selection of T cell receptor beta chains follows, all from one sample in a study of blood T cell repertoires in COVID-19. Generated by immunoSEQ multiplex PCR, the TCRdb table keeps only in-frame clones and is missing some. This table holds some 99,000 clones, 75% to 90% found once. The sequenced sample consisted of peripheral blood. These receptors were obtained from a human donor in a cohort sampled during active COVID-19. The CDR3 runs from the conserved cysteine through the conserved F or W. D genes are given only for firm matches. Clone size, where shown, is once, few, many, or a class for clones that have expanded.

DNA: TGCGCCAGCAGCCGACTGGACAGGACGAATGAAAAACTGTTTTTT; CDR3: CASSRLDRTNEKLFF; J: TRBJ1-4; D: TRBD1; size: -; V: TRBV4-1
DNA: TGCGCCAGCCGACGGGATCCTAGCGGGATGGCCGATGAGCAGTTCTTC; CDR3: CASRRDPSGMADEQFF; J: TRBJ2-1; D: TRBD2; size: -; V: TRBV4-3
DNA: TGTGCCACCAGCCTAGTCGGGACTAGCGGGGGGTCGGGGGTTCGGACCGGGGAGCTGTTTTTT; CDR3: CATSLVGTSGGSGVRTGELFF; J: TRBJ2-2; D: TRBD2; size: -; V: TRBV15
DNA: TGTGCCAGCCGCCGAAGACAGGGGGGTTCCTACGAGCAGTACTTC; CDR3: CASRRRQGGSYEQYF; J: TRBJ2-7; D: -; size: -; V: TRBV21-1
DNA: TGTGCCAGCAACCTAGCGGGAATGTACGAGCAGTACTTC; CDR3: CASNLAGMYEQYF; J: TRBJ2-7; D: TRBD2; size: -; V: TRBV11-2
DNA: TGTGCCACCAGCAGAGATGGGACAACTGAAAAACTGTTTTTT; CDR3: CATSRDGTTEKLFF; J: TRBJ1-4; D: -; size: -; V: TRBV15
DNA: TGCGCCAGCACTGTGGTGGGAGGAACAGATACGCAGTATTTT; CDR3: CASTVVGGTDTQYF; J: TRBJ2-3; D: -; size: -; V: TRBV5-1
DNA: TGCGCCAGCAGCTTAGGTAGGCGGGAAGATACGCAGTATTTT; CDR3: CASSLGRREDTQYF; J: TRBJ2-3; D: -; size: -; V: TRBV5-1
DNA: TGTGCCAGCAGTTACTCGACTGTCCGGATTTGGAATGAGCAGTTCTTC; CDR3: CASSYSTVRIWNEQFF; J: TRBJ2-1; D: -; size: -; V: TRBV6-5
DNA: TGTGCCAGCAGCCCAGACAGGGCCGTTAACTATGGCTACACCTTC; CDR3: CASSPDRAVNYGYTF; J: TRBJ1-2; D: TRBD1; size: -; V: TRBV3-1/TRBV3-2
DNA: TGTGCCAGCAGTTACCTGGACAGGGTAACTGAAGCTTTCTTT; CDR3: CASSYLDRVTEAFF; J: TRBJ1-1; D: TRBD1; size: -; V: TRBV6-5
DNA: TGTGCCAGCAGCTCCGGGACTAGCGGGAACCGAGCCTACGAGCAGTACTTC; CDR3: CASSSGTSGNRAYEQYF; J: TRBJ2-7; D: TRBD2; size: -; V: TRBV7-2
DNA: TGCGCCAGCAGCCAATTTCCCAGCGGGGGCACAGATACGCAGTATTTT; CDR3: CASSQFPSGGTDTQYF; J: TRBJ2-3; D: TRBD2; size: -; V: TRBV4-1
DNA: TGTGCCACCAGCAGAGCGGGGGATCGAAGTAACTATGGCTACACCTTC; CDR3: CATSRAGDRSNYGYTF; J: TRBJ1-2; D: -; size: -; V: TRBV15
DNA: TGTGCCAGCAGTTCACTAACAGGACAAGAGACCCAGTACTTC; CDR3: CASSSLTGQETQYF; J: TRBJ2-5; D: -; size: -; V: TRBV6-6
DNA: TGCGCCAGCAGTCGTCCAGGGATCTCTGGAAACACCATATATTTT; CDR3: CASSRPGISGNTIYF; J: TRBJ1-3; D: -; size: -; V: TRBV23-1
DNA: TGTGCCAGCAGCGTAACCGGGACTAGGGAGCAGTTCTTC; CDR3: CASSVTGTREQFF; J: TRBJ2-1; D: TRBD2; size: -; V: TRBV7-3
DNA: TGTGCCAGCAGCTTAGCGATACAGGGGGGGTGGGAGACCCAGTACTTC; CDR3: CASSLAIQGGWETQYF; J: TRBJ2-5; D: -; size: -; V: TRBV7-8
DNA: TGCGCCAGCAGCCAAGCGGAGTGGGGCGAAAAACTGTTTTTT; CDR3: CASSQAEWGEKLFF; J: TRBJ1-4; D: -; size: -; V: TRBV4-1
DNA: TGTGCCAGCAGCTGGGGTGGACAGGGAGAGACCCAGTACTTC; CDR3: CASSWGGQGETQYF; J: TRBJ2-5; D: TRBD1; size: -; V: TRBV5-4
DNA: TGTGCCAGCAGTTTAGACAGGGGATCAAGCTACACCTTC; CDR3: CASSLDRGSSYTF; J: TRBJ1-2; D: TRBD1; size: once; V: TRBV12-3/TRBV12-4
DNA: TGCGCCAGCACTTCCCTTGGGGCATCCTACGAGCAGTACTTC; CDR3: CASTSLGASYEQYF; J: TRBJ2-7; D: -; size: -; V: TRBV10-2
DNA: TGTGCCAGCGGACACGGCGGGAGTAGAAACGAGCAGTACTTC; CDR3: CASGHGGSRNEQYF; J: TRBJ2-7; D: TRBD2; size: -; V: TRBV7-2
DNA: TGTGCCAGCAGCCGAGGACTAGCGGGATACCACTCCTACAATGAGCAGTTCTTC; CDR3: CASSRGLAGYHSYNEQFF; J: TRBJ2-1; D: TRBD2; size: -; V: TRBV6-6
DNA: TGTGCCAGCGATTCCAGTGCAACTAATGAAAAACTGTTTTTT; CDR3: CASDSSATNEKLFF; J: TRBJ1-4; D: -; size: -; V: TRBV7-9
DNA: TGTGCCACCAGTGATTTCCCCTTGCAGGGTGACCAGCCCCAGCATTTT; CDR3: CATSDFPLQGDQPQHF; J: TRBJ1-5; D: -; size: -; V: TRBV24-1
DNA: TGTGCCAGCAGCGTAGTAGCCGTTGATTCACCCCTCCACTTT; CDR3: CASSVVAVDSPLHF; J: TRBJ1-6; D: -; size: -; V: TRBV9
DNA: TGTGCCAGCAGCAAACGGGACAGCTTCTATGGCTACACCTTC; CDR3: CASSKRDSFYGYTF; J: TRBJ1-2; D: TRBD1; size: -; V: TRBV7-2
DNA: TGTGCCACCAGTGATTTGCGAGGGGGACCTTGGAGCTCCTACAATGAGCAGTTCTTC; CDR3: CATSDLRGGPWSSYNEQFF; J: TRBJ2-1; D: -; size: -; V: TRBV24-1
DNA: TGTGCCAGCATCCCCGGGGGTAGTAATAATTCACCCCTCCACTTT; CDR3: CASIPGGSNNSPLHF; J: TRBJ1-6; D: -; size: -; V: TRBV28
DNA: TGTGCCAGCAGCTTAGGTCGAGCTCCGGGAACAGAGACCCAGTACTTC; CDR3: CASSLGRAPGTETQYF; J: TRBJ2-5; D: -; size: -; V: TRBV7-2
DNA: TGTGCCAGCAGCCCGACTAGCTTCGCAGATACGCAGTATTTT; CDR3: CASSPTSFADTQYF; J: TRBJ2-3; D: TRBD2; size: -; V: TRBV11-3
DNA: TGTGCCAGCAGTGATCTTCCAGGGGTGGGAGAGACCCAGTACTTC; CDR3: CASSDLPGVGETQYF; J: TRBJ2-5; D: -; size: -; V: TRBV2
DNA: TGTGCCAGCAGCTTTTACCCCGGGACAGGTCGCGGCAATGAGCAGTTCTTC; CDR3: CASSFYPGTGRGNEQFF; J: TRBJ2-1; D: TRBD1; size: few; V: TRBV7-9
DNA: TGTGCCAGCAGCCAAGTTCGGGGTTGCTACGAGCAGTACTTC; CDR3: CASSQVRGCYEQYF; J: TRBJ2-7; D: -; size: -; V: TRBV3-1/TRBV3-2
DNA: TGTGCCATCAGCCCTCTGAGAGGATCGGGCACAGATACGCAGTATTTT; CDR3: CAISPLRGSGTDTQYF; J: TRBJ2-3; D: -; size: -; V: TRBV10-3
DNA: TGTGCCAGCAGCCAAGAAGTTGCGGGAGGGAACACCGGGGAGCTGTTTTTT; CDR3: CASSQEVAGGNTGELFF; J: TRBJ2-2; D: TRBD2; size: -; V: TRBV4-2
DNA: TGTGCCAGCAGCTTGGCCTGGGCACAGGGGAGGAACACTGAAGCTTTCTTT; CDR3: CASSLAWAQGRNTEAFF; J: TRBJ1-1; D: TRBD1; size: -; V: TRBV5-6
DNA: TGTGCCAGCAGCAAGGGGGGCGGGAGGGCCAGAAACAATGAGCAGTTCTTC; CDR3: CASSKGGGRARNNEQFF; J: TRBJ2-1; D: -; size: -; V: TRBV21-1
DNA: TGTGCCAGCAGCAATTTGAAAGGACAGGGGGCCAAAGAGACCCAGTACTTC; CDR3: CASSNLKGQGAKETQYF; J: TRBJ2-5; D: -; size: -; V: TRBV21-1
DNA: TGTGCCAGCACTCCTCAGGGTAGGAGCACAGATACGCAGTATTTT; CDR3: CASTPQGRSTDTQYF; J: TRBJ2-3; D: -; size: -; V: TRBV27
DNA: TGTGCCAGCAGCTGGGGGCGCGGGACAGGGTCGTACCAAGAGACCCAGTACTTC; CDR3: CASSWGRGTGSYQETQYF; J: TRBJ2-5; D: TRBD1; size: -; V: TRBV27